These 30 T cell receptor beta chains were all obtained from the same sample, sequenced in a study of shared clonotypes between healthy human individuals. Cells designated naive CD8 were CD45RO-negative and were positively selected for CCR7, with terminally differentiated effector memory CD45RA+ cells excluded. The protocol was immunoSEQ multiplex PCR, while the TCRdb copy is restricted to in-frame clones and leaves out a portion. The sample has 800,000 to 950,000 clones, 90% to 97% seen once. Sequencing was done on a sample of naive CD8+ T cells sorted from blood. The receptors shown here come from a young man in good health.

V usage is TRBV7-8 and J usage is TRBJ2-2; D gene uncertain. The V and J ends lost 5 bases and 1 base respectively, with 8 bases between them. The CDR3 has 14 residues. From germline, CDR1 is SGHVS and CDR2 FQNEAQ. The CDR3 is CASSEAENTGELFF. The CDR3 region has the DNA TGTGCCAGCAGCGAAGCAGAGAACACCGGGGAGCTGTTTTTT.

Comment on this clone: In the same sample, other DNA sequences code for this CDR3. The gene calls are TRBV6-5 and TRBJ2-2, with D unresolved. The CDR3 has 12 amino acids. Trimming removed 6 bases at V and 2 bases at J, with 4 bases between. CDR1 MNHEY and CDR2 SVGAGI come from the germline V gene. The CDR3 is CASSLNTGELFF. The DNA of the CDR3 is TGTGCCAGCAGCCTTAACACCGGGGAGCTGTTTTTT.

This chain's CDR3 is CASSPYSAVGSDQPQHF. CDR3 nucleotide sequence: TGTGCCAGCAGTCCCTACTCCGCCGTGGGGTCAGACCAGCCCCAGCATTTT. The V call is TRBV27, the J call TRBJ1-5; D call uncertain. The CDR3 runs to 17 residues. Germline V gene sequence: CDR1 MNHEY, CDR2 SMNVEV (reference sequence). V was shortened by 5 bases and J by 7 bases, with 24 bases between the two germline ends.

V is TRBV7-9 and J is TRBJ1-1; possibly TRBD1 for D (5 bases). The V end lost 0 bases, the J end lost 4 bases, and 12 bases lay between the germline ends. This CDR3 is built from 15 residues. Germline CDR1 is SEHNR and CDR2 is FQNEAQ (reference sequence). CDR3 in DNA: TGTGCCAGCAGCTTAGCCCCGACAGACTCCACTGAAGCTTTCTTT. It encodes CASSLAPTDSTEAFF. The full variable domain, rest sourced from reference TRBV7-9 and TRBJ1-1, is DTGVSQNPRHKITKRGQNVTFRCDPISEHNRLYWYRQTLGQGPEFLTYFQNEAQLEKSRLLSDRFSAERPKGSFSTLEIQRTEQGDSAMYLCASSLAPTDSTEAFFGQGTRLTVV.

Only one count was recorded for this clone. The chain is built from TRBV11-2 and TRBJ2-1, with 12 bases aligning to TRBD2. CDR3 size: 14 residues. V dropped 1 base and J dropped 14; count of bases not matched to a gene: 6. CDR1 and CDR2 (germline): SGHAT, FQNNGV. The CDR3 DNA follows: TGTGCCAGCAGCTTAGCGGGACTAGCGGGTATGAAGTTCTTC. Encoded protein: CASSLAGLAGMKFF.

The gene calls are TRBV9 and TRBJ2-1; D might be TRBD1 (6 bases). This CDR3 is built from 15 residues. The germline V gene has CDR1 SGDLS and CDR2 YYNGEE. Trimming took 0 bases from V and 6 from J, leaving 13 bases between them. CDR3 bases: TGTGCCAGCAGCGTAGGGGACACCCAGAGCAATGAGCAGTTCTTC. Translating gives CASSVGDTQSNEQFF.

The chain recombines TRBV4-1 with TRBJ2-2; D is perhaps TRBD1 or TRBD2 (6 bases each). Trimming took 2 bases from V and 8 from J, leaving 15 bases between them. The CDR3 is made up of 15 amino acids. CDR1 and CDR2 (germline): MGHRA, YSYEKL. CDR3 nucleotides: TGCGCCAGCAGCCAACCTCCCGGGGGCCCGGGGGAGCTGTTTTTT. Its translation is CASSQPPGGPGELFF.

The chain couples TRBV4-1 to TRBJ2-1, with D unresolved. The CDR3 contains 12 residues. Per the germline V gene, CDR1 is MGHRA and CDR2 is YSYEKL. V lost 2 bases and J 6 bases, leaving 5 bases between the germline ends. The CDR3 is CASSQQANEQFF. CDR3 bases: TGCGCCAGCAGCCAACAGGCCAATGAGCAGTTCTTC.

The rearrangement joins TRBV5-5 to TRBJ1-2, with 8 nucleotides matching TRBD1. Germline V gene lookup returns CDR1 SGHKS and CDR2 YYEKEE (reference sequence). CDR3 length: 16 amino acids. With V trimmed by 0 bases and J by 2 bases, 6 bases remained unmatched. The CDR3 sequence: CASSLGLDRENYGYTF. DNA for the CDR3: TGTGCCAGCAGCTTGGGACTGGACAGGGAAAACTATGGCTACACCTTC.

V and J are TRBV27 and TRBJ1-4; tentatively, D is TRBD1 (5 bases). Germline CDR1 reads MNHEY; CDR2 reads SMNVEV (reference sequence). The CDR3 runs 15 residues. The ends were cut back, 4 bases at V and 3 bases at J, with 12 bases in the middle. The CDR3 is CASSSRGRPNEKLFF. For the CDR3, the DNA is TGTGCCAGCAGTTCCCGGGGGAGGCCTAATGAAAAACTGTTTTTT. Drawing the rest from reference TRBV27 and TRBJ1-4, the complete variable domain is EAQVTQNPRYLITVTGKKLTVTCSQNMNHEYMSWYRQDPGLGLRQIYYSMNVEVTDKGDVPEGYKVSRKEKRNFPLILESPSPNQTSLYFCASSSRGRPNEKLFFGSGTQLSVL.

This sequence joins TRBV4-1 and TRBJ2-1; D possibly corresponds to TRBD2 (5 bases). Germline V CDR1 and CDR2: MGHRA, YSYEKL. The CDR3 extends over 17 amino acids. V lost 0 bases and J 2 bases, leaving 14 bases between the germline ends. The CDR3 nucleotides read TGCGCCAGCAGCCAAGACCGACTCGCGGAGGCCTACAATGAGCAGTTCTTC. Residues: CASSQDRLAEAYNEQFF.

This chain links TRBV28 with TRBJ2-1; the match to TRBD1 covers 8 bases. Germline-derived CDR1 and CDR2 are MDHEN and SYDVKM. V shed 6 bases, J shed 6 bases, and the junction held 7 bases outside the gene matches. This CDR3 region has 14 residues. The CDR3 spells CASSPGTGGNEQFF. As DNA, the CDR3 is TGTGCCAGCAGCCCAGGGACAGGCGGCAATGAGCAGTTCTTC.

The V and J genes are TRBV9 and TRBJ1-5; TRBD1 matches at 8 bases. J gave up 2 bases and V 3 bases, and 4 bases lay outside the gene matches. This CDR3 has 15 residues. Germline assignment: CDR1 SGDLS and CDR2 YYNGEE. The CDR3 spells CASSAGGLGNQPQHF. The CDR3 nucleotides are TGTGCCAGCAGCGCAGGGGGCTTAGGCAATCAGCCCCAGCATTTT.

The chain links TRBV29-1 to TRBJ2-3; TRBD2 matches at 7 bases. Germline V gives CDR1 SQVTM, CDR2 ANQGSEA. J gave up 2 bases and V 2 bases, and 7 bases lay outside the gene matches. The CDR3 is made up of 15 amino acids. The CDR3 sequence: CSVEYSGFVTDTQYF. DNA of the CDR3: TGCAGCGTTGAATATAGCGGGTTCGTCACAGATACGCAGTATTTT.

This rearrangement joins TRBV28 to TRBJ2-7; 8 bases map to TRBD1. V was pared by 11 bases and J by 2 bases, with 5 bases of the junction left unmatched. Germline lookup yields CDR1 MDHEN and CDR2 SYDVKM. CDR3 size: 12 residues. For the CDR3, the DNA is TGTGCCGGAGGGACAGGACCCTACGAGCAGTACTTC. It specifies CAGGTGPYEQYF.

This clone came up once. The chain uses TRBV5-5 and TRBJ2-1; 9 nucleotides match TRBD2. V gave up 4 bases and J gave up 8 bases; unmatched junction bases: 10. CDR1 SGHKS and CDR2 YYEKEE come from the germline V gene (reference sequence). The CDR3 consists of 15 residues. The CDR3, as DNA: TGTGCCAGCAGCGAGGGGACTAGCCCGCACCATGAGCAGTTCTTC. Protein sequence: CASSEGTSPHHEQFF. Complete variable domain (other parts from reference TRBV5-5 and TRBJ2-1): DAGVTQSPTHLIKTRGQQVTLRCSPISGHKSVSWYQQVLGQGPQFIFQYYEKEERGRGNFPDRFSARQFPNYSSELNVNALLLGDSALYLCASSEGTSPHHEQFFGPGTRLTVL.

The V and J genes are TRBV5-1 and TRBJ2-1; tentatively, D is TRBD1 (5 bases). The CDR3 loop spans 13 amino acids. V was clipped by 6 bases and J by 5 bases, with 12 bases between them. Germline V CDR1 and CDR2: SGHRS, YFSETQ. The CDR3 nucleotides read TGCGCCAGCATAGGACAAGGCCACAATGAGCAGTTCTTC. As protein: CASIGQGHNEQFF.

This rearrangement joins TRBV7-6 to TRBJ2-7; 15 positions agree with TRBD2. Germline CDR1 and CDR2: SGHVS and FNYEAQ. The junction had 9 bases not matched to a gene; V was cut back by 4 bases and J by 5 bases. The CDR3 totals 17 residues. The CDR3 reads CASSWGLAGGGDNEQYF. The CDR3 DNA reads as TGTGCCAGCAGCTGGGGACTAGCGGGAGGTGGGGACAACGAGCAGTACTTC.

The chain uses TRBV27 and TRBJ1-1; maybe TRBD1 (5 bases). CDR1 and CDR2 (germline): MNHEY, SMNVEV (reference sequence). V was shortened by 8 bases and J by 4 bases, with 11 bases between the two germline ends. This CDR3 comprises 12 residues. DNA for the CDR3: TGTGCCAGCGGCCTCGGGGCCACTGAAGCTTTCTTT. As protein: CASGLGATEAFF.

This chain uses TRBV10-1 with TRBJ2-7; D not resolved. CDR3 length: 13 amino acids. The germline V and J ends were trimmed by 2 bases and 3 bases, with 8 bases remaining between them. From germline, CDR1 is WNHNN and CDR2 SYGVQD (reference sequence). CDR3 in DNA: TGCGCCAGCAGTGAGAACCAGTACTACGAGCAGTACTTC. It is translated as CASSENQYYEQYF.

This chain connects TRBV30 to TRBJ2-7; 13 bases are a match to TRBD2. The CDR3 extends over 13 amino acids. Germline assignment: CDR1 GTSNPN and CDR2 SVGIG (reference sequence). V shed 0 bases, J shed 12 bases, and the junction held 5 bases outside the gene matches. CDR3 coding DNA: TGTGCCTGGAGTGTTGGACTAGCGGGAGTCCTGTACTTC. This sequence encodes CAWSVGLAGVLYF.

The chain combines TRBV11-3 with TRBJ2-1; a weak D match, TRBD2 (5 bases). The CDR3 runs 17 residues. Germline loops: CDR1 SGHNT, CDR2 YENEEA. V lost 5 bases, J lost 3 bases, and 20 bases lay in between. CDR3 nucleotide sequence: TGTGCCAGCAGCCCCCCAATCTCCGGGAACAGCTACAATGAGCAGTTCTTC. Translated: CASSPPISGNSYNEQFF.

The V gene is TRBV7-9, the J gene TRBJ2-1; no reliable D call. V was clipped by 4 bases and J by 10 bases, with 8 bases between them. Germline values: CDR1 SEHNR, CDR2 FQNEAQ (reference sequence). The CDR3 has 11 residues. The CDR3 here is CASSSLREQFF. The CDR3 nucleotides read TGTGCCAGCAGCTCCTTGCGAGAGCAGTTCTTC.

J is TRBJ2-7 and V is TRBV19; D remains ambiguous. V was trimmed by 5 bases and J by 4 bases, leaving 9 bases between them. This CDR3 contains 12 residues. Germline values: CDR1 LNHDA, CDR2 SQIVND (reference sequence). The CDR3: CASSPPGYEQYF. CDR3 nucleotides: TGTGCCAGTAGTCCACCCGGATACGAGCAGTACTTC. Looking up the rest from reference TRBV19 and TRBJ2-7 gives the full variable domain: DGGITQSPKYLFRKEGQNVTLSCEQNLNHDAMYWYRQDPGQGLRLIYYSQIVNDFQKGDIAEGYSVSREKKESFPLTVTSAQKNPTAFYLCASSPPGYEQYFGPGTRLTVT.

The chain joins TRBV7-9 to TRBJ1-5; 9 bases fit TRBD1. Germline loops: CDR1 SEHNR, CDR2 FQNEAQ (reference sequence). The CDR3 runs 15 residues. V gave up 4 bases and J gave up 6 bases; unmatched junction bases: 7. The CDR3 DNA reads as TGTGCCAGCAGCTGGGGGGGACAGGGCAGTCAGCCCCAGCATTTT. Protein: CASSWGGQGSQPQHF.

The CDR3: CASSFVGTGNYEQYF. In DNA, the CDR3 is TGTGCCAGCAGCTTCGTCGGGACAGGGAACTACGAGCAGTACTTC. The genes are TRBV7-2 and TRBJ2-7; 9 positions match TRBD1. This CDR3 is 15 amino acids long. Germline values: CDR1 SGHTA, CDR2 FQGNSA. With 3 bases clipped from V and 3 bases from J, the junction kept 6 bases outside the gene matches.

On this clone: Compared with germline, one end of the junction differs, possibly owing to a read error. This sequence joins TRBV11-2 and TRBJ2-1; D gene uncertain. The CDR3 sequence is 13 residues long. Germline loops: CDR1 SGHAT, CDR2 FQNNGV. The CDR3 coding sequence is TGTGCCAGCAGCTTAAGTAGCCAAAACTTACTGCTCTTC. Protein: CASSLSSQNLLLF.

This chain joins TRBV5-4 and TRBJ2-3; 9 bases are shared with TRBD1. Unmatched junction bases numbered 0, after V lost 0 bases and J lost 13 bases. CDR1 is SGHNT, CDR2 YYREEE, per germline (reference sequence). The CDR3 length is 11 residues. CDR3 region: CASSLGQGEYF. The CDR3 DNA is TGTGCCAGCAGCTTGGGACAGGGGGAGTATTTT.

The rearrangement joins TRBV14 to TRBJ2-1; 14 bases line up with TRBD2. The CDR3 sequence is 17 residues long. V gave up 0 bases and J gave up 9 bases; unmatched junction bases: 7. Germline CDR1 reads SGHDN; CDR2 reads FVKESK. CDR3 sequence: CASSQDYGTSGSLEQFF. DNA for the CDR3: TGTGCCAGCAGCCAAGATTACGGGACTAGCGGGAGTCTTGAGCAGTTCTTC.

The chain recombines TRBV25-1 with TRBJ2-7; TRBD2 agrees at 9 bases. V shed 6 bases and J 4 bases; nucleotides not matched to a gene: 1. Germline CDR1 reads MGHDK; CDR2 reads SYGVNS. The CDR3 loop spans 12 amino acids. CDR3 nucleotides: TGTGCCAGCAGAGCGGGAGGTTACGAGCAGTACTTC. Translated: CASRAGGYEQYF.